Listed here are 18 T cell receptor beta chains from one sample, sequenced in a study of monozygotic twins with inflammatory bowel disease. TCRdb re-called the 5' RACE reads; one entry per CDR3 protein, DNA not given. The sample data list approximately 330,000 distinct CDR3 sequences. Specimen: blood. The receptors here all came from a human donor with ulcerative colitis or Crohn's disease, or a healthy co-twin of an affected twin (not recorded which).

V gene TRBV18 combines with J gene TRBJ2-3; lacking DNA, the TRBD2 call made by TCRdb goes unchecked. From germline, CDR1 is KGHSH and CDR2 LQKENI. CDR3 length equals 17 residues. The CDR3 spells CASSPPALAGGTDTQYF.

V is TRBV12-3 or TRBV12-4 and J is TRBJ2-6; TCRdb designates TRBD2, a call that cannot be tested without DNA. CDR3 length: 18 residues. CDR3 amino acids: CASSSRLAGGSGANVLTF.

The chain employs TRBV12-3 or TRBV12-4 and TRBJ1-1; the D call of TRBD1 rests on TCRdb alone, since no DNA is present to check it. The CDR3 has 18 residues. The CDR3 here is CASSHTGGPTGWDTEAFF.

CDR3 loop: CASSLLASGRRVDASTDTQYF. The chain recombines TRBV11-2 with TRBJ2-3; TCRdb calls TRBD2, which cannot be checked without DNA. CDR1 SGHAT and CDR2 FQNNGV come from the germline V gene. The CDR3 contains 21 residues.

The chain recombines TRBV19 with TRBJ1-5; lacking DNA, the TRBD1 call made by TCRdb goes unchecked. From germline, CDR1 is LNHDA and CDR2 SQIVND (reference sequence). The CDR3 is 15 residues long. The CDR3: CASHGTGGSNQPQHF.

The rearrangement joins TRBV7-2 to TRBJ1-2. The V gene's germline CDR1 is SGHTA and CDR2 FQGNSA. The CDR3 is 15 amino acids. CDR3 protein: CASSRRALLDYGYTF.

The chain combines TRBV28 with TRBJ1-1. The length of the CDR3 is 14 residues. CDR1 and CDR2 from the germline V gene are MDHEN and SYDVKM. CDR3 in amino acids: CASSLPTFNTEAFF. The variable domain in full, with the rest retrieved from reference TRBV28 and TRBJ1-1, is DVKVTQSSRYLVKRTGEKVFLECVQDMDHENMFWYRQDPGLGLRLIYFSYDVKMKEKGDIPEGYSVSREKKERFSLILESASTNQTSMYLCASSLPTFNTEAFFGQGTRLTVV.

This chain joins TRBV5-1 and TRBJ2-5; the D call from TCRdb, TRBD1, cannot be confirmed without DNA. Germline V gene data show CDR1 as SGHRS and CDR2 as YFSETQ. The CDR3 spans 15 residues. CDR3: CASRITQGARETQYF.

V usage is TRBV6-2 or TRBV6-3 and J usage is TRBJ1-1; the D call from TCRdb, TRBD1, cannot be confirmed without DNA. The germline gives CDR1 MNHEY, CDR2 SVGEGT. The CDR3 runs 15 residues. CDR3 region: CASSYGTTPTTEAFF.

CDR3 region: CSGGSSSGELFF. This chain joins TRBV29-1 and TRBJ1-4; TCRdb's D gene call, TRBD1, goes unchecked for lack of DNA. Germline lookup yields CDR1 SQVTM and CDR2 ANQGSEA. The CDR3 is 12 amino acids. Full variable domain (outside the CDR3, taken from reference TRBV29-1 and TRBJ1-4): SAVISQKPSRDICQRGTSLTIQCQVDSQVTMMFWYRQQPGQSLTLIATANQGSEATYESGFVIDKFPISRPNLTFSTLTVSNMSPEDSSIYLCSGGSSSGELFFGSGTQLSVL.

The rearrangement uses TRBV5-4 and TRBJ2-7; the D call of TRBD2 rests on TCRdb alone, since no DNA is present to check it. CDR1 and CDR2 from the germline V gene are SGHNT and YYREEE (reference sequence). The CDR3 runs 14 residues. This CDR3 reads CASSLDGRRYEQYF.

The chain carries TRBV11-1 and TRBJ2-7; TCRdb picks TRBD2, but there is no DNA to check that call. The CDR3 contains 14 residues. Looked up from germline, CDR1 is SGHAT and CDR2 is FQDESV (reference sequence). This CDR3 is CASSLGLGGYEQYF.

The rearrangement links TRBV6-1 to TRBJ2-2; without DNA, the TCRdb call of TRBD2 cannot be checked. The CDR3 spans 16 residues. CDR1 MNHNS and CDR2 SASEGT come from the germline V gene. CDR3 region: CASNNGLVRGTGELFF.

The chain combines TRBV4-1 with TRBJ2-7; lacking DNA, the TRBD2 call made by TCRdb goes unchecked. This CDR3 is 15 amino acids long. The V gene's germline CDR1 is MGHRA and CDR2 YSYEKL. This CDR3 reads CASSQVDSGAYEQYF.

The V call is TRBV7-6, the J call TRBJ1-1; TCRdb reports TRBD1, a call that lacks DNA to check it against. The germline V gene encodes CDR1 SGHVS and CDR2 FNYEAQ. The CDR3 loop spans 16 amino acids. The CDR3 sequence: CASSSWEFRGLGEAFF.

V gene TRBV24-1 combines with J gene TRBJ2-3; with no DNA, the TCRdb D assignment of TRBD1 cannot be verified. The CDR3 runs 16 residues. Germline values: CDR1 KGHDR, CDR2 SFDVKD. CDR3 sequence: CATSDFPAGGTDTQYF.

V gene TRBV6-2 or TRBV6-3 combines with J gene TRBJ1-3; TCRdb returns TRBD1, unconfirmable since there is no DNA. Germline V gives CDR1 MNHEY, CDR2 SVGEGT. The length of the CDR3 is 20 residues. The CDR3 is CASSYSFNGAYENSGNTIYF.

This chain links TRBV10-1 with TRBJ2-7; TCRdb proposes TRBD1, but this gene call is untestable without DNA. Germline values: CDR1 WNHNN, CDR2 SYGVQD (reference sequence). CDR3 length: 13 residues. The CDR3: CASMRAGDHEQYF.